This TCR beta chain was found in a study of cytomegalovirus exposure and HLA in healthy donors. Study outcomes and limitations: Both high specificity and high sensitivity reportedly marked the classifier's diagnosis of cytomegalovirus status.

In the PCR, 60 Vbeta and 13 Jbeta primers were used. Produced via immunoSEQ multiplex PCR; TCRdb's table is partial and in-frame only. Of about 180,000 clones listed, under 80% are singletons. As for this clone: The antigen is unknown.

The specimen sequenced was PBMCs. The TCR comes from a woman under 40 in good health and CMV-seropositive.

The CDR3 nucleotides are TGCGCCAGCAGCCTCTCCCCCAGACAGGGGGCACGCCGGGGGACGCTATACAATGAGCAGTTCTTC. Translation: CASSLSPRQGARRGTLYNEQFF. The chain combines TRBV4-3 with TRBJ2-1, with TRBD1 matching over 10 bases. Germline loops: CDR1 LGHNA, CDR2 YSLEER. The CDR3 has 22 amino acids. The junction had 25 bases not matched to a gene; V was cut back by 4 bases and J by 4 bases.